This T cell receptor beta chain was recorded in a study of blood T cell repertoires in COVID-19. Sequenced by immunoSEQ multiplex PCR; TCRdb stores in-frame clones only, minus some. The sample consists of some 240,000 clones, 89% of them appearing once. The CDR3 covers 12 residues. CDR1 is SGHNT and CDR2 is YENEEA in the germline V gene. V gave up 3 bases and J gave up 8 bases; unmatched junction bases: 0. This clone came up a few times. The sample was peripheral blood. This chain joins TRBV11-3 and TRBJ2-1; 8 nucleotides agree with TRBD2. This TCR was recovered from a man aged 60-69 years who had recovered from COVID-19. The CDR3 DNA reads as TGTGCCAGCAGCTTTAGCGGGGATGAGCAGTTCTTC. Protein product: CASSFSGDEQFF.